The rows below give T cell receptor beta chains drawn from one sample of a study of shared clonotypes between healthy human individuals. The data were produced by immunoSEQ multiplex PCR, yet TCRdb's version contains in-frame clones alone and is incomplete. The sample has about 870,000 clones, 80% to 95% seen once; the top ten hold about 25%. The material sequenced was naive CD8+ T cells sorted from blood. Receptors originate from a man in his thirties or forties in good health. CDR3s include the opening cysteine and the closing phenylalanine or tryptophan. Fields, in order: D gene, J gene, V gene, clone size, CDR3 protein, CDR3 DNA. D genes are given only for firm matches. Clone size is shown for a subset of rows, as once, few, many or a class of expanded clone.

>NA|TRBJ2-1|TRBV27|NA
CASSLGLAEYNEQFF
TGTGCCAGCAGTTTAGGGCTAGCAGAGTACAATGAGCAGTTCTTC
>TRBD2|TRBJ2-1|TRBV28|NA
CASRHVAGAYNEQFF
TGTGCCAGCAGGCACGTGGCGGGGGCCTACAATGAGCAGTTCTTC
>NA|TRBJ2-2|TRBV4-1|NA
CASSAGTLTGELFF
TGCGCCAGCAGTGCCGGGACTCTAACCGGGGAGCTGTTTTTT
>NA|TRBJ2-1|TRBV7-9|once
CASSSHGPLGQFF
TGTGCCAGCAGCAGTCACGGACCCTTGGGGCAGTTCTTC
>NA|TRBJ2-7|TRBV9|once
CASSVEVTADSYEQYF
TGTGCCAGCAGCGTAGAAGTGACAGCGGACTCCTACGAGCAGTACTTC
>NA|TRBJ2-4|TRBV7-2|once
CASSLGQGLAKNIQYF
TGTGCCAGCAGCTTAGGACAGGGACTAGCCAAAAACATTCAGTACTTC
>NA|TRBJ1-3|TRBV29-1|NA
CSGQYLGNTIYF
TGCAGTGGACAGTACCTTGGAAACACCATATATTTT
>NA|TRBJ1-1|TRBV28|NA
CASSAINTEAFF
TGTGCCAGCAGTGCTATTAACACTGAAGCTTTCTTT
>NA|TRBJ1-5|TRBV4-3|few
CASSQDTITGRNQPQHF
TGCGCCAGCAGCCAAGACACTATCACAGGAAGGAATCAGCCCCAGCATTTT
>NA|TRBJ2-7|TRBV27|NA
CASSLRQTYEQYF
TGTGCCAGCAGTTTGCGACAGACTTACGAGCAGTACTTC
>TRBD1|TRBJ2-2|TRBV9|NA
CASSGAGGLDTGELFF
TGTGCCAGCAGCGGCGCAGGGGGTTTGGACACCGGGGAGCTGTTTTTT
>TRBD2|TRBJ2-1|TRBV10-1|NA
CASSELWLAGGDNEQFF
TGCGCCAGCAGTGAGTTGTGGCTAGCGGGAGGGGACAATGAGCAGTTCTTC
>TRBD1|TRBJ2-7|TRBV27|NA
CASSLGTGYEQYF
TGTGCCAGCAGTTTAGGGACAGGGTATGAGCAGTACTTC
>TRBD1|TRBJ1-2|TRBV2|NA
CASTLRVQGAFDGYTF
TGTGCCAGCACCCTAAGGGTCCAGGGGGCATTCGATGGCTACACCTTC
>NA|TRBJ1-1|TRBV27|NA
CASSLFGAGTEAFF
TGTGCCAGCAGTTTATTCGGGGCGGGCACTGAAGCTTTCTTT